The 29 T cell receptor beta chains presented below share a single source sample, sequenced in a study of OX40 agonist ivuxolimab in advanced cancers. Using immunoSEQ multiplex PCR, the repertoire was profiled, and TCRdb retains in-frame clones only, with some absent. The sample includes 20,000 to 25,000 clones, 84% of them seen just once. Sequenced material: CD4+ or CD8+ T cells sorted from blood, taken in a trial of the OX40 agonist ivuxolimab. These receptors came from an adult with an advanced solid tumor such as melanoma, head and neck, liver or kidney cancer.

This clone was observed a handful of times. This rearrangement joins TRBV7-3 to TRBJ2-3, with a possible D match to TRBD1 (6 bases). The CDR3 is made up of 15 amino acids. The V gene lost 3 bases and the J gene lost 0 bases, with 10 bases spanning the gap. Germline V gene data show CDR1 as SGHTA and CDR2 as FQGTGA. In DNA form, the CDR3 reads TGTGCCAGCAGCTTCGGGACACTGAGCACAGATACGCAGTATTTT. This gives the protein CASSFGTLSTDTQYF.

V usage is TRBV6-4 and J usage is TRBJ2-5; D might be TRBD1 or TRBD2, each matching 5 bases. Germline CDR1 and CDR2: MRHNA and SNTAGT. This CDR3 is 15 amino acids long. The V and J ends lost 2 bases and 2 bases respectively, with 12 bases between them. The DNA of the CDR3 is TGTGCCAGCAGTGACAGAGGGGACCCACAAGAGACCCAGTACTTC. The encoded protein is CASSDRGDPQETQYF.

The chain recombines TRBV7-9 with TRBJ2-3; perhaps TRBD1 as D (6 bases). Germline V lookup: CDR1 SEHNR, CDR2 FQNEAQ (reference sequence). This CDR3 comprises 13 residues. The ends were cut back, 7 bases at V and 11 bases at J, with 19 bases in the middle. The CDR3 DNA reads as TGTGCCAGCACCTTCTCCGGGACACAAGAGCAGTATTTT. Its translation: CASTFSGTQEQYF.

The chain employs TRBV2 and TRBJ2-2; 10 nucleotides match TRBD2. Germline-derived CDR1 and CDR2 are SNHLY and FYNNEI. V shed 8 bases and J 6 bases; nucleotides not matched to a gene: 12. CDR3 length: 16 residues. CDR3 amino acids: CASGGLAWSNAGELFF. CDR3 nucleotides: TGTGCCAGCGGGGGACTAGCGTGGTCAAATGCCGGGGAGCTGTTTTTT.

The chain recombines TRBV27 with TRBJ2-5, with 10 nucleotides matching TRBD1. The closer fit of TRBJ2-7 to the DNA end suggests the J call may be wrong. This CDR3 contains 15 residues. In germline, CDR1 is MNHEY, CDR2 SMNVEV (reference sequence). CDR3: CASSQRQGASYEQYF. The CDR3 coding sequence is TGTGCCAGCAGCCAGCGACAGGGGGCCTCTTACGAGCAGTACTTC.

This chain links TRBV7-2 with TRBJ2-7, with TRBD2 matching over 10 bases. The germline gives CDR1 SGHTA, CDR2 FQGNSA. V shed 3 bases and J 4 bases; nucleotides not matched to a gene: 6. This CDR3 region has 15 residues. The CDR3 sequence: CASSLRAGGLYEQYF. The DNA for the CDR3 is TGTGCCAGCAGCTTGAGAGCGGGGGGGCTTTACGAGCAGTACTTC.

The rearrangement uses TRBV19 and TRBJ2-1; D call uncertain. There are 11 residues in the CDR3. CDR1 is LNHDA, CDR2 SQIVND, per germline (reference sequence). Trimming took off 5 bases at V and 4 bases at J, with 3 bases between the two ends. The CDR3 reads CASSEYNEQFF. Here the CDR3 DNA reads TGTGCCAGTAGTGAATACAATGAGCAGTTCTTC.

J is TRBJ2-4 and V is TRBV7-2; D is perhaps TRBD2 (6 bases). The CDR3 contains 14 residues. Germline V lookup: CDR1 SGHTA, CDR2 FQGNSA. The ends were cut back, 5 bases at V and 12 bases at J, with 20 bases in the middle. CDR3 region: CASSQGRIADPQYF. The CDR3 nucleotides read TGTGCCAGCAGCCAGGGACGGATAGCGGATCCTCAGTACTTC.

This clone was counted a few times. The chain joins TRBV7-2 to TRBJ2-7, with unresolved D. The CDR3 contains 11 residues. Trimming took off 5 bases at V and 5 bases at J, with 7 bases between the two ends. Per germline, CDR1 SGHTA and CDR2 FQGNSA. CDR3 in DNA: TGTGCCAGCAGCCCGGGTGACGAGCAGTACTTC. Amino acids: CASSPGDEQYF.

The chain carries TRBV5-1 and TRBJ2-5, with a weak D call TRBD2 (6 bases). The germline V and J ends were trimmed by 0 bases and 1 base, with 7 bases remaining between them. Per the germline V gene, CDR1 is SGHRS and CDR2 is YFSETQ. CDR3 length: 14 amino acids. CDR3 residues: CASSLGGLQETQYF. In DNA, the CDR3 is TGCGCCAGCAGCTTGGGGGGACTCCAAGAGACCCAGTACTTC.

The rearrangement uses TRBV5-1 and TRBJ1-3, with D possibly being TRBD1 (5 bases). V dropped 0 bases and J dropped 7 bases, with 17 bases sitting between them. The germline V gene encodes CDR1 SGHRS and CDR2 YFSETQ. CDR3 size: 16 residues. The CDR3 DNA reads as TGCGCCAGCAGCTTGGGGTCGGGGGAAGTTGGCAACACCATATATTTT. Its translation: CASSLGSGEVGNTIYF.

The chain combines TRBV5-1 with TRBJ1-4, with TRBD1 matching over 8 bases. The trim removed 3 bases at V and 8 bases at J, leaving 9 bases unmatched. Germline V lookup: CDR1 SGHRS, CDR2 YFSETQ. This CDR3 spans 15 amino acids. DNA for the CDR3: TGCGCCAGCAGCTGGACAGGGACCACGGAGGAAAAACTGTTTTTT. The encoded protein is CASSWTGTTEEKLFF.

This rearrangement joins TRBV27 to TRBJ2-3; no clear D gene. Germline assignment: CDR1 MNHEY and CDR2 SMNVEV (reference sequence). V was clipped by 6 bases and J by 4 bases, with 8 bases between them. The CDR3 spans 12 residues. CDR3 sequence (DNA): TGTGCCAGCAGGACACAGTCAGATACGCAGTATTTT. Translation: CASRTQSDTQYF.

The chain carries TRBV2 and TRBJ2-1; D is ambiguous. The V gene's germline CDR1 is SNHLY and CDR2 FYNNEI. The length of the CDR3 is 9 residues. V lost 8 bases, J lost 12 bases, and 8 bases lay in between. For the CDR3, the DNA is TGTGCCAGCCGAATGTCGCAGTTCTTC. It yields the protein CASRMSQFF.

The rearrangement links TRBV4-3 to TRBJ2-1, with D possibly TRBD1 on 5 matching bases. Germline lookup yields CDR1 LGHNA and CDR2 YSLEER. The CDR3 is 15 residues long. V was trimmed by 1 base and J by 3 bases, leaving 10 bases between them. Here the CDR3 reads CASSQAVRGYNEQFF. The DNA for the CDR3 is TGCGCCAGCAGCCAAGCGGTTAGGGGCTACAATGAGCAGTTCTTC.

The chain carries TRBV6-5 and TRBJ1-2, with a tentative D call TRBD1 (5 bases). Germline V CDR1 and CDR2: MNHEY, SVGAGI. V lost 2 bases to trimming and J lost 0 bases, with 10 bases between them. The CDR3 runs 15 residues. CDR3 in DNA: TGTGCCAGCAGTTACCGACAGCCCTCTAACTATGGCTACACCTTC. Translated, it gives CASSYRQPSNYGYTF.

V usage is TRBV11-2 and J usage is TRBJ2-7, with 8 nucleotides matching TRBD2. The germline gives CDR1 SGHAT, CDR2 FQNNGV. The CDR3 totals 15 residues. V trimming: 5 bases; J trimming: 3 bases; junction bases outside the gene matches: 9. As DNA, the CDR3 is TGTGCCAGCAGCGTTATAGCGGGAACCTTCTACGAGCAGTACTTC. Protein: CASSVIAGTFYEQYF.

This clone has a handful of counts. The chain links TRBV5-4 to TRBJ1-5; perhaps TRBD1 as D (5 bases). Between the trimmed V and J ends, which lost 4 bases and 5 bases, there was a span of 16 bases. The CDR3 has 15 residues. Germline loops: CDR1 SGHNT, CDR2 YYREEE (reference sequence). DNA of the CDR3: TGTGCCAGCAGCGATAACAGGCGTCCAGATCAGCCCCAGCATTTT. Its protein is CASSDNRRPDQPQHF.

The CDR3: CASSFRGQGQPQHF. The CDR3 region has the DNA TGTGCCAGCAGCTTCAGAGGGCAAGGTCAGCCCCAGCATTTT. The chain uses TRBV4-2 and TRBJ1-5, with unresolved D. From germline, CDR1 is LGHNA and CDR2 YNFKEQ. This CDR3 is built from 14 residues. The ends were cut back, 5 bases at V and 6 bases at J, with 14 bases in the middle.

This chain links TRBV27 with TRBJ2-7, with 11 bases fitting TRBD1. Germline V gives CDR1 MNHEY, CDR2 SMNVEV (reference sequence). With 6 bases clipped from V and 6 bases from J, the junction kept 13 bases outside the gene matches. This CDR3 is 16 amino acids long. The CDR3 region has the DNA TGTGCCAGCAGCTTACCGTTTCCGGGACAGGGGGGCGAGCAGTACTTC. This encodes CASSLPFPGQGGEQYF.

CDR3 amino acids: CASSPGLGLGAGELFF. The CDR3 DNA is TGTGCCAGCAGCCCTGGGTTAGGCTTGGGGGCCGGGGAGCTGTTTTTT. V gene TRBV7-2 combines with J gene TRBJ2-2; D may correspond to TRBD1 or TRBD2 (5 bases each). V was cut by 5 bases and J by 6 bases, with 19 bases left in between. The CDR3 spans 16 residues. Germline loops: CDR1 SGHTA, CDR2 FQGNSA. The full variable domain, in which reference TRBV7-2 and TRBJ2-2 provide the parts outside the CDR3, is GAGVSQSPSNKVTEKGKDVELRCDPISGHTALYWYRQSLGQGLEFLIYFQGNSAPDKSGLPSDRFSAERTGGSVSTLTIQRTQQEDSAVYLCASSPGLGLGAGELFFGEGSRLTVL.

This clone was observed a few times. The chain recombines TRBV2 with TRBJ2-5, with 11 bases lining up with TRBD2. CDR3 length: 14 residues. Germline CDR1 and CDR2: SNHLY and FYNNEI. The V and J ends lost 10 bases and 5 bases, in that order; junction bases with no gene match: 9. The CDR3 loop reads CAIHLAGGGETQYF. CDR3 DNA sequence: TGTGCCATACATCTAGCGGGAGGCGGGGAGACCCAGTACTTC.

The chain uses TRBV6-1 and TRBJ2-2; D remains unclear. With 7 bases removed from V and 4 bases from J, the gap between germline ends came to 16 bases. The germline CDR1 and CDR2 sequences are MNHNS and SASEGT. The length of the CDR3 is 15 residues. Here the CDR3 DNA reads TGTGCCAGCATCGGGCTGGGGATGGGCACCGGGGAGCTGTTTTTT. The encoded protein is CASIGLGMGTGELFF.

The genes are TRBV7-2 and TRBJ2-1; D not certain. Germline V gene sequence: CDR1 SGHTA, CDR2 FQGNSA. This CDR3 has 12 residues. V lost 4 bases and J 9 bases, leaving 10 bases between the germline ends. The CDR3 is CASSSGPGEQFF. CDR3 DNA sequence: TGTGCCAGCAGCTCTGGACCGGGTGAGCAGTTCTTC.

V gene TRBV7-6 combines with J gene TRBJ1-4, with unresolved D. The V gene lost 1 base and the J gene lost 3 bases, with 3 bases spanning the gap. CDR3 length: 13 residues. Germline V CDR1 and CDR2: SGHVS, FNYEAQ. CDR3 DNA: TGTGCCAGCAGCTTAGGCGCTAATGAAAAACTGTTTTTT. Its translation: CASSLGANEKLFF.

The gene calls are TRBV19 and TRBJ2-7; 7 nucleotides match TRBD2. The CDR3 is 11 amino acids. V was clipped by 9 bases and J by 3 bases; unmatched bases: 2. Looked up from germline, CDR1 is LNHDA and CDR2 is SQIVND (reference sequence). The chain's CDR3 is CASGRIYEQYF. CDR3 DNA sequence: TGTGCCAGCGGGAGGATCTACGAGCAGTACTTC.

The V gene is TRBV10-3, the J gene TRBJ2-7, with 9 bases lining up with TRBD1. Trimming removed 1 base from V and 1 base from J; junction bases left unmatched: 5. Germline V gene data show CDR1 as ENHRY and CDR2 as SYGVKD. The CDR3 is 16 amino acids. CDR3 nucleotides: TGTGCCATCAGTGAGTTGGGACAGGGTAATTCCTACGAGCAGTACTTC. This encodes CAISELGQGNSYEQYF.

The genes are TRBV11-3 and TRBJ2-2; D is undetermined. This CDR3 region has 13 residues. Trimming stripped 6 bases from V and 1 base from J, with 6 bases between. Germline CDR1 and CDR2: SGHNT and YENEEA. CDR3 residues: CASSTGNTGELFF. CDR3 in DNA: TGTGCCAGCAGTACGGGGAACACCGGGGAGCTGTTTTTT.

The chain is built from TRBV19 and TRBJ1-5; the match to TRBD1 covers 8 bases. The CDR3 contains 15 residues. V was clipped by 3 bases and J by 3 bases; unmatched bases: 4. Germline CDR1 LNHDA, CDR2 SQIVND (reference sequence). The CDR3 sequence: CASSIDRGNNQPQHF. The CDR3 DNA is TGTGCCAGTAGTATCGACAGGGGCAACAATCAGCCCCAGCATTTT.